Shown below are 2 T cell receptor beta chains from a single sample sequenced in a study of T cells in Graves' hyperthyroidism and ophthalmopathy. Amplification targeted TCR beta CDR3 regions from RNA transcripts. First-round RT-PCR with HTBI primers amplified the TCR CDR3 region. TCRdb independently ran MiXCR on the multiplex PCR reads; one entry per CDR3 protein. The data hold around 300,000 distinct CDR3 sequences, with 20% to 25% observed a single time. Sequenced material: blood. The receptors derive from a man between 25 and 39 years old with Graves' ophthalmopathy.

The rearrangement links TRBV15 to TRBJ1-3; 7 nucleotides align to TRBD1. The CDR3 sequence is 15 residues long. V shed 3 bases and J 4 bases; nucleotides not matched to a gene: 6. Germline V lookup: CDR1 LNHNV, CDR2 YYDKDF (reference sequence). The CDR3: CATSSETGWGNTIYF. CDR3 DNA: TGTGCCACCAGCAGTGAGACAGGGTGGGGAAACACCATATATTTT.

This clonotype was recorded a few times. The chain recombines TRBV27 with TRBJ2-5; the match to TRBD2 covers 13 bases. V shed 3 bases and J 2 bases; nucleotides not matched to a gene: 9. The germline V gene has CDR1 MNHEY and CDR2 SMNVEV (reference sequence). The CDR3 length is 18 residues. This chain's CDR3 is CASSLFGLAGARQETQYF. CDR3 coding DNA: TGTGCCAGCAGTTTGTTCGGACTAGCGGGAGCTCGGCAAGAGACCCAGTACTTC.